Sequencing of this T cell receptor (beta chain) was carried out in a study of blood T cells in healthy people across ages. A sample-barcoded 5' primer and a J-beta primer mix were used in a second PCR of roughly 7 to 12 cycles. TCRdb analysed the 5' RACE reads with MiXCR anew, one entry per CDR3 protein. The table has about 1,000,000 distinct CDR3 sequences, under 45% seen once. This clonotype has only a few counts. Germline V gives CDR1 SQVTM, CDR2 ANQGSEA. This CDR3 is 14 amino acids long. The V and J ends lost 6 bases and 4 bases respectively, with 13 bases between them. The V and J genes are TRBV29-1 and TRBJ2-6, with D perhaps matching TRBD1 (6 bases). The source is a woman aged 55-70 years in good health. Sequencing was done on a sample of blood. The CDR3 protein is CSVRTGRGANVLTF. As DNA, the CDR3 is TGCAGCGTCCGAACAGGGCGGGGGGCCAACGTCCTGACTTTC.